Following are 5 T cell receptor beta chains from one sample sequenced in a study of T cell clonotyping in hematopoietic cell transplantation. Profiled with immunoSEQ multiplex PCR; TCRdb holds only in-frame clones, not every one. The profile shows about 69,000 clones, over 90% of them singletons. Sequenced input: peripheral blood mononuclear cells. Receptors originate from a man over 45 in good health. Some clones in this sample may be carry-over from other donors' samples.

The V gene is TRBV7-2, the J gene TRBJ2-5, with D uncertain. Deletions cut 5 bases from V and 1 base from J, with 11 bases between. This CDR3 spans 14 amino acids. Germline values: CDR1 SGHTA, CDR2 FQGNSA. CDR3 sequence: CASSRRRSQETQYF. CDR3 DNA: TGTGCCAGCAGCCGCCGGCGGAGCCAAGAGACCCAGTACTTC.

The table lists this clone with a count of one. V usage is TRBV7-2 and J usage is TRBJ1-5; no clear D. The CDR3 has 14 amino acids. The germline gives CDR1 SGHTA, CDR2 FQGNSA. V lost 1 base and J lost 0, with 4 bases in between. The CDR3 DNA reads TGTGCCAGCAGCTTAGGGTATAGCAATCAGCCCCAGCATTTT. Translated: CASSLGYSNQPQHF.

The V and J genes are TRBV29-1 and TRBJ2-7, with D maybe TRBD2 (5 bases). CDR3 size: 10 residues. V was shortened by 5 bases and J by 3 bases, with 5 bases between the two germline ends. Germline V lookup: CDR1 SQVTM, CDR2 ANQGSEA. The CDR3 coding sequence is TGCAGCGTTCGGGACTACGAGCAGTACTTC. Amino acid sequence: CSVRDYEQYF.

This chain joins TRBV6-1 and TRBJ1-5; D remains unclear. V lost 0 bases to trimming and J lost 7 bases, with 10 bases between them. Germline V gene sequence: CDR1 MNHNS, CDR2 SASEGT. The CDR3 totals 14 residues. The CDR3 reads CASSEAGLNQPQHF. The CDR3 DNA is TGTGCCAGCAGTGAAGCGGGCCTGAACCAGCCCCAGCATTTT.

The chain combines TRBV5-8 with TRBJ1-6; D might be TRBD1 (6 bases). The CDR3 length is 14 residues. Per the germline V gene, CDR1 is SGHTS and CDR2 is YDEGEE. Trimming took 1 base from V and 12 from J, leaving 14 bases between them. Here the CDR3 DNA reads TGTGCCAGCAGCTTGATGGGGGCCTCGGGACCCCTCCACTTT. Translating it yields CASSLMGASGPLHF.